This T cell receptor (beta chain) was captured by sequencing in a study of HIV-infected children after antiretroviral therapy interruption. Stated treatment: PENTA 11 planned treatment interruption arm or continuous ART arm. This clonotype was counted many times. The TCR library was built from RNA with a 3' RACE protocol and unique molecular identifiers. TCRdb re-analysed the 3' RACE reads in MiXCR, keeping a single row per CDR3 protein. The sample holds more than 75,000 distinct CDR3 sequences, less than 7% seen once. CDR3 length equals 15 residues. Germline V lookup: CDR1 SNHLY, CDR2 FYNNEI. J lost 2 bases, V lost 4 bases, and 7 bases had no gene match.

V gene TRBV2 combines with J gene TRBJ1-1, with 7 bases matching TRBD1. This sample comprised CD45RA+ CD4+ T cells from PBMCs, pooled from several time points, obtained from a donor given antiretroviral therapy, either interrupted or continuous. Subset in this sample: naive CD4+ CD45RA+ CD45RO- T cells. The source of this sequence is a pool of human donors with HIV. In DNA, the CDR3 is TGTGCCAGCAGTGCAAGCGGGACAGCCAACACTGAAGCTTTCTTT. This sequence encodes CASSASGTANTEAFF.